This T cell receptor (beta chain) came from a study of a mutant IDH1 vaccine in newly diagnosed glioma. Overall study context: Onset of vaccination occurred 4-6 weeks following radiotherapy alone, or with temozolomide cycles. Former treatment meant radiotherapy, temozolomide, or both; the majority had gotten both.

In its sample, this clone was seen a few times. Antigen: not known. The CDR3 runs 14 residues. The germline V gene encodes CDR1 SGHRS and CDR2 YFSETQ. The germline V and J ends were trimmed by 3 bases and 1 base, with 10 bases remaining between them. Time point meaning: week 23, last vaccination. All doses held 300 ug of mutant IDH1 20-mer peptide, with topical imiquimod. The repertoire was sequenced with immunoSEQ multiplex PCR; TCRdb's copy has only in-frame clones and lacks some. Of about 43,000 clones in the sample, approximately 84% are singletons; the top ten hold approximately 2.5%. Study conclusions and caveats: Variations in leading peripheral T cell clonotypes appeared to have no connection with pseudoprogression.

The sequence was collected from a woman younger than 35 with glioma. Some clones in this sample may be carry-over from other donors' samples. The chain has TRBV5-1 and TRBJ1-1, with D maybe TRBD1 (5 bases). The sample in question was PBMCs, obtained from a glioma patient whose treatment included an IDH1 peptide vaccine. The CDR3 spells CASSSGPGNTEAFF. The CDR3 DNA reads as TGCGCCAGCAGCTCGGGACCTGGGAACACTGAAGCTTTCTTT.